A selection of T cell receptor beta chains follows, all from one sample in a study of T cell changes during pregnancy in multiple sclerosis. Profiled with immunoSEQ multiplex PCR; TCRdb holds only in-frame clones, not every one. The sample contains about 59,000 clones, about nine tenths of which appear only once. The starting material was peripheral blood, obtained in the third trimester of pregnancy. These TCRs come from a female donor in good health, enrolled as a control in a pregnancy study. Both conserved end residues are part of each CDR3. The D gene is left open where the match is weak.

J	D	V	CDR3
TRBJ2-3	TRBD1	TRBV5-1	CASSLGTGGTDTQYF
TRBJ2-2	TRBD2	TRBV2	CASSELTSGYGELFF
TRBJ1-5	TRBD1	TRBV6-1	CASRGTGGNQPQHF
TRBJ2-5	-	TRBV19	CASSIGQGGETQYF
TRBJ2-7	-	TRBV5-1	CASSSSRAGSSEQYF
TRBJ2-1	TRBD1	TRBV13	CASSEGAVRYEQFF
TRBJ2-2	TRBD2	TRBV7-2	CASISGAGTGELFF
TRBJ1-2	-	TRBV9	CASSTEARLYGYTF
TRBJ1-5	-	TRBV2	CASSGNLGGNQPQHF
TRBJ1-2	-	TRBV19	CASSIAHRETRAYGYTF
TRBJ2-1	TRBD1	TRBV12-5	CASGLVGGTVGYNEQFF
TRBJ2-2	TRBD2	TRBV27	CASNSPGLAGGHTGELFF
TRBJ2-7	TRBD2	TRBV28	CASRGLAGGPYEQYF
TRBJ2-3	TRBD2	TRBV5-1	CASSPSSGRAFGDTQYF
TRBJ2-1	TRBD1	TRBV27	CASSPTLGQGRRNEQFF
TRBJ2-3	-	TRBV7-6	CASSLLAMSTDTQYF
TRBJ1-2	TRBD1	TRBV7-9	CASSPDRAGYTF
TRBJ1-1	-	TRBV30	CAWTPPGGNTEAFF
TRBJ2-6	-	TRBV7-2	CASSSQSRGGNVLTF
TRBJ1-1	-	TRBV5-4	CASRGEGPEAFF
TRBJ1-6	TRBD1	TRBV5-8	CASSSDRGLFNSPLHF
TRBJ1-4	-	TRBV7-9	CASSLYPKLPTNEKLFF
TRBJ1-2	TRBD1	TRBV29-1	CSVADREGYTF
TRBJ1-2	-	TRBV5-1	CASSANPQGTNYGYTF
TRBJ1-1	-	TRBV10-3	CAISESSPMNTEAFF
TRBJ2-1	-	TRBV5-1	CASSDLPSGANEQFF
TRBJ2-7	-	TRBV15	CATSREGGLAYEQYF
TRBJ2-1	-	TRBV18	CASSPPPGVNEQFF
TRBJ1-1	TRBD1	TRBV18	CASSPPTQGARTEAFF
TRBJ1-3	-	TRBV4-1	CASSQDRSGRGSGNTIYF
TRBJ2-7	-	TRBV2	CASSARQEQYF
TRBJ1-2	-	TRBV7-8	CASSPLGGVGGRDYTF
TRBJ2-4	TRBD1	TRBV19	CASSSRGAKNIQYF
TRBJ2-1	TRBD2	TRBV27	CASTPEASGYNEQFF
TRBJ1-4	-	TRBV7-2	CASSYGGRDEKLFF
TRBJ2-3	-	TRBV19	CASSLLGGDTQYF
TRBJ2-6	-	TRBV5-6	CASRFRGTGANVLTF
TRBJ2-1	TRBD2	TRBV4-1	CASSGPLAGDWNEQFF
TRBJ2-1	-	TRBV7-2	CASSLQGLQEQFF
TRBJ2-1	TRBD2	TRBV27	CASSRPGGVYNEQFF
TRBJ2-1	-	TRBV5-1	CASSLGGDTNEQFF
TRBJ2-7	TRBD1	TRBV6-5	CASSSGQGRTYEQYF
TRBJ2-3	TRBD2	TRBV6-1	CASLPSGRAGDTQYF
TRBJ2-5	TRBD2	TRBV7-2	CASSLGGLDQETQYF
TRBJ1-1	-	TRBV27	CASSRRQNTEAFF
TRBJ2-2	-	TRBV10-3	CAIPGKVPGELFF
TRBJ1-3	TRBD1	TRBV2	CASSRQGDGNTIYF
TRBJ1-1	TRBD1	TRBV11-2	CASSLGDRGWGTEAFF
TRBJ2-1	-	TRBV10-2	CASSDEGRGSKQFF
TRBJ1-3	TRBD1	TRBV11-3	CASSVDRVNTIYF
TRBJ2-1	-	TRBV5-4	CASSFIGEQFF
TRBJ2-3	TRBD1	TRBV30	CAWSIQGGTDTQYF
TRBJ2-5	-	TRBV11-2	CASSLPTSLETQYF
TRBJ1-5	-	TRBV30	CAWSVAPGTLNQPQHF
TRBJ2-7	TRBD1	TRBV10-3	CAISEPDRGREQYF